This TCR beta chain was sequenced during a study of cytomegalovirus exposure and HLA in healthy donors. This CDR3 contains 15 residues. Between the trimmed V and J ends, which lost 3 bases and 3 bases, there was a span of 13 bases. CDR1 is SGHTA and CDR2 is FQGTGA in the germline V gene. The PCR used 60 Vbeta and 13 Jbeta primers. TCRdb keeps only in-frame clones here, not all; method: immunoSEQ multiplex PCR. The table shows 100,000 to 150,000 clones, with approximately 80% occurring only once. Study-level findings and limits: As immune exposure information, only CMV serostatus was available.

This clone occurred a few times. What it binds is not known. The source material was PBMCs. The genes are TRBV7-3 and TRBJ2-3; D may be TRBD1 (6 bases). This receptor was obtained from a woman aged 55-70 years in good health and CMV-seronegative. The DNA of the CDR3 is TGTGCCAGCAGCTTTGGGTGGGGGCCGACAGATACGCAGTATTTT. It translates to CASSFGWGPTDTQYF.